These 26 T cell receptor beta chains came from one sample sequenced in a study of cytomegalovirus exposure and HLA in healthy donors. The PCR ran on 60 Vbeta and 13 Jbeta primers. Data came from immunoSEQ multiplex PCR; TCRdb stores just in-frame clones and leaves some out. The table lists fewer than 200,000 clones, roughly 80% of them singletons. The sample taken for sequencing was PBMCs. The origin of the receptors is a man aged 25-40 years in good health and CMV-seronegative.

The CDR3 nucleotides read TGCGCCAGCAGCCAAGATCTTGGGAGTCAGCCCCAGCATTTT. Translation: CASSQDLGSQPQHF. The V call is TRBV4-1, the J call TRBJ1-5, with unresolved D. Trimming took off 0 bases at V and 6 bases at J, with 9 bases between the two ends. This CDR3 has 14 amino acids. Germline CDR1 MGHRA, CDR2 YSYEKL.

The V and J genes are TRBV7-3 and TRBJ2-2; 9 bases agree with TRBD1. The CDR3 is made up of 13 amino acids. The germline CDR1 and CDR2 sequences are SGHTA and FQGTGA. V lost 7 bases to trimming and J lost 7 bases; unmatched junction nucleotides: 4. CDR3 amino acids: CASIVTGGGELFF. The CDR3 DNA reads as TGTGCCAGCATAGTGACAGGGGGCGGGGAGCTGTTTTTT.

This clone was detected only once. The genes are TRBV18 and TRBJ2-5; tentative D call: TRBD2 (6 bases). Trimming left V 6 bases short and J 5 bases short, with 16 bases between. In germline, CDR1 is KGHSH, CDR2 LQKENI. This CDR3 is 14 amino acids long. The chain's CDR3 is CASSPFEEGETQYF. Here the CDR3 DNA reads TGTGCCAGCTCGCCCTTCGAGGAGGGGGAGACCCAGTACTTC.

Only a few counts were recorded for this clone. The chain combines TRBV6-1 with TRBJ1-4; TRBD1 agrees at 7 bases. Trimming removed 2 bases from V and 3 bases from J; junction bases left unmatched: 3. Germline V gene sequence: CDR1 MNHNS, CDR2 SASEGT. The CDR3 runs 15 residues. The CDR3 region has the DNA TGTGCCAGCAGTGAATCCGGGACAGCTAATGAAAAACTGTTTTTT. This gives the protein CASSESGTANEKLFF.

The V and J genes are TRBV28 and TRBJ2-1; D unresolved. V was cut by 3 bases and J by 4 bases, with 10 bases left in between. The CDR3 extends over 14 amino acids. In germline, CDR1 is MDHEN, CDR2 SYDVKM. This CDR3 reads CASSLSAIYNEQFF. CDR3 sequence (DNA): TGTGCCAGCAGTTTGTCCGCTATTTACAATGAGCAGTTCTTC.

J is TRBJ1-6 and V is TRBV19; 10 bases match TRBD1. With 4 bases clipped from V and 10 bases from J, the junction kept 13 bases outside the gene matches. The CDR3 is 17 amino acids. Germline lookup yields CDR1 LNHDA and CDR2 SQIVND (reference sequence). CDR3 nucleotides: TGTGCCAGTAGTAATCCGGGACAGGGGACGTCCGGATCACCCCTCCACTTT. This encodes CASSNPGQGTSGSPLHF.

CDR3 nucleotides: TGTGCCAGCAGCCAGTACAGGGCGTACTACGAGCAGTACTTC. Residues: CASSQYRAYYEQYF. The rearrangement uses TRBV16 and TRBJ2-7; D is possibly TRBD1 (6 bases). This CDR3 has 14 residues. Germline CDR1 is KGHSY and CDR2 is FQNENV. Trimming stripped 3 bases from V and 3 bases from J, with 12 bases between.

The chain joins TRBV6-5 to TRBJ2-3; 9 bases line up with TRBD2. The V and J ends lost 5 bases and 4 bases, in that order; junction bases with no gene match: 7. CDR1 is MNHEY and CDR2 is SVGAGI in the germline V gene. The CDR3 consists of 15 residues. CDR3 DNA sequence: TGTGCCAGCAGTCAGATAGCGGGAGTCGCAGATACGCAGTATTTT. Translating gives CASSQIAGVADTQYF.

DNA for the CDR3: TGCGCCAGCAGCCTCTGGGGTAGGGGTGAGCAGTTCTTC. This sequence encodes CASSLWGRGEQFF. The genes are TRBV5-1 and TRBJ2-1; possible D gene TRBD1, 5 bases. The CDR3 sequence is 13 residues long. Germline V lookup: CDR1 SGHRS, CDR2 YFSETQ. Trimming took 4 bases from V and 9 from J, leaving 14 bases between them.

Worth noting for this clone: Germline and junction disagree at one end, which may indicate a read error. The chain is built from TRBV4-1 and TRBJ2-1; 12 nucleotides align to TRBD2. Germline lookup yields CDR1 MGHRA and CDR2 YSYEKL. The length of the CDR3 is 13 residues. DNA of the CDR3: TGCGCCAGCAGCCATCTAGCGGGGGGGCTCGGTGTCTTC. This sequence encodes CASSHLAGGLGVF.

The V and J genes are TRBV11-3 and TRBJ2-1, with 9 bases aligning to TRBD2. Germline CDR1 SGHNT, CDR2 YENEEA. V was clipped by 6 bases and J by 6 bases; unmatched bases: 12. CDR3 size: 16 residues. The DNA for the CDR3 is TGTGCCAGCAGTCGAAACGCGGGGGGGCGAGGCAATGAGCAGTTCTTC. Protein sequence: CASSRNAGGRGNEQFF.

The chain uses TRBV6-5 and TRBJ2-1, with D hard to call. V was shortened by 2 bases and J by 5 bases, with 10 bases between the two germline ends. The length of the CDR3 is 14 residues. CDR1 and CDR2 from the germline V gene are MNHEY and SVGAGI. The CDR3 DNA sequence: TGTGCCAGCAGTTACGAGGCAGCTGACAATGAGCAGTTCTTC. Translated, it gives CASSYEAADNEQFF.

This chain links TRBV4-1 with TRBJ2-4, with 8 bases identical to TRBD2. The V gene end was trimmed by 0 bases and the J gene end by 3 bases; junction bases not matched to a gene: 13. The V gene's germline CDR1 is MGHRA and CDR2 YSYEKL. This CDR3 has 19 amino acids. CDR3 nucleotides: TGCGCCAGCAGCCAAGATCCCCCCTTAGGTAGCGGGATCAAAAACATTCAGTACTTC. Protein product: CASSQDPPLGSGIKNIQYF.

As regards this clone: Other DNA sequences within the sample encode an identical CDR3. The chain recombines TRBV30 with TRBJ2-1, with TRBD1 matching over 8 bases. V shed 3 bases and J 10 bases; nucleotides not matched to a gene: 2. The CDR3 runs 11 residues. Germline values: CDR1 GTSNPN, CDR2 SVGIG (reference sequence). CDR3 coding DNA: TGTGCCTGGAGCAGACAGGGGGAGCAGTTCTTC. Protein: CAWSRQGEQFF.

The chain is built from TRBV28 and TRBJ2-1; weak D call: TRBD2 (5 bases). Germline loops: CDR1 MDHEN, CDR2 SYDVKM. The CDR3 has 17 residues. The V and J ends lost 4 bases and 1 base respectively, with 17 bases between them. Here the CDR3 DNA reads TGTGCCAGCAGTTCTCTGGAGGACTCACTTTCCTACAATGAGCAGTTCTTC. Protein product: CASSSLEDSLSYNEQFF.

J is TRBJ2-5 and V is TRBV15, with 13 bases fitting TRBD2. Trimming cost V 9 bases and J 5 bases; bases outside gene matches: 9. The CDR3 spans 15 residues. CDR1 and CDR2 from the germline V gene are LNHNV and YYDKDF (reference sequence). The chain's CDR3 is CATEATSGGVETQYF. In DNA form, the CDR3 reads TGTGCCACTGAAGCAACTAGCGGGGGGGTGGAGACCCAGTACTTC.

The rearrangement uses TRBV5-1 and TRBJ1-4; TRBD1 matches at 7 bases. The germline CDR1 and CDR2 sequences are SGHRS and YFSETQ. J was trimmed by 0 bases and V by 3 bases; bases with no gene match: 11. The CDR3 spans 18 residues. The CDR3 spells CASSSVLRTGTTNEKLFF. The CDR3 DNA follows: TGCGCCAGCAGCTCGGTACTGAGGACAGGAACAACTAATGAAAAACTGTTTTTT.

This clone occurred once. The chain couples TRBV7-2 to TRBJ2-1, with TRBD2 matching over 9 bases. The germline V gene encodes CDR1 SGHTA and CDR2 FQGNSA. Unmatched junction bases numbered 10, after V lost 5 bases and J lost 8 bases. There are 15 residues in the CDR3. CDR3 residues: CASSVGGGAIDEQFF. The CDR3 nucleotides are TGTGCCAGCAGCGTCGGCGGGGGGGCCATCGATGAGCAGTTCTTC.

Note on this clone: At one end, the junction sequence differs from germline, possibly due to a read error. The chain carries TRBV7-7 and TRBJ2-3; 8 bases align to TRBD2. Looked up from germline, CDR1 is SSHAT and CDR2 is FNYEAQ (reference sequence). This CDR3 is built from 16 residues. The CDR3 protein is CASSLDGRAGTDTQYF. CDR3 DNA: TGTGCTAGCAGCCTAGACGGGAGGGCGGGGACAGATACGCAGTATTTT.

The chain's CDR3 is CAWGQDITNEKLFF. CDR3 DNA: TGTGCCTGGGGACAGGATATCACTAATGAAAAACTGTTTTTT. The chain links TRBV30 to TRBJ1-4; 7 positions match TRBD1. The CDR3 runs to 14 residues. Trimming at V came to 5 bases and at J to 2 bases, leaving 5 bases not matched to a gene. From germline, CDR1 is GTSNPN and CDR2 SVGIG (reference sequence).

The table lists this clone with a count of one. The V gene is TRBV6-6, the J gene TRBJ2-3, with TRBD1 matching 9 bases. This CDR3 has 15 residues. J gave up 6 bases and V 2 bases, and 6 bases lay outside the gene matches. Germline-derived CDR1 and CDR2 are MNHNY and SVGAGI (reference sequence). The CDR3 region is CASSYPDRGTDTQYF. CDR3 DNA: TGTGCCAGCAGTTACCCGGACAGGGGAACCGATACGCAGTATTTT.

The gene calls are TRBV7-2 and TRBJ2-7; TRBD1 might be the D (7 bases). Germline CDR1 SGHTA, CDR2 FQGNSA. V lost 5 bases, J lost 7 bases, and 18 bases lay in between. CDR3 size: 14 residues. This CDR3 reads CASSPRTGAGEQYF. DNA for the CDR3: TGTGCCAGCAGCCCACGGACAGGTGCGGGGGAGCAGTACTTC. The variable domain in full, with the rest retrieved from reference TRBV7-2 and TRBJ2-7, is GAGVSQSPSNKVTEKGKDVELRCDPISGHTALYWYRQSLGQGLEFLIYFQGNSAPDKSGLPSDRFSAERTGGSVSTLTIQRTQQEDSAVYLCASSPRTGAGEQYFGPGTRLTVT.

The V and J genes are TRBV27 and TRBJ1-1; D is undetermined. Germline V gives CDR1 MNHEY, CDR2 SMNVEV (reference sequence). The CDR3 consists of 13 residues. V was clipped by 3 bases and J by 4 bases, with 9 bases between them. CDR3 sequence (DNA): TGTGCCAGCAGTTTTTTAGGGAGCACTGAAGCTTTCTTT. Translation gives CASSFLGSTEAFF.

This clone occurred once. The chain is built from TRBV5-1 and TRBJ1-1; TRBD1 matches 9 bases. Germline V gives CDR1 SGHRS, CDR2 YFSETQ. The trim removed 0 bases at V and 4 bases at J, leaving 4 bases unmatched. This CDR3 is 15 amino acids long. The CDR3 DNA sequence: TGCGCCAGCAGCTTGGAGGGACAGGGTCTCACTGAAGCTTTCTTT. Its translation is CASSLEGQGLTEAFF. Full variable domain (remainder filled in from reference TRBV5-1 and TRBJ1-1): KAGVTQTPRYLIKTRGQQVTLSCSPISGHRSVSWYQQTPGQGLQFLFEYFSETQRNKGNFPGRFSGRQFSNSRSEMNVSTLELGDSALYLCASSLEGQGLTEAFFGQGTRLTVV.

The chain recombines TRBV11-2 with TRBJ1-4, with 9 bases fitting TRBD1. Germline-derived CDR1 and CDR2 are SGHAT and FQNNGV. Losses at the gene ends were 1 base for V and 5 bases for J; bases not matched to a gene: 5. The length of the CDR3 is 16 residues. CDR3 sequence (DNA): TGTGCCAGCAGCTTAGCAACCGGGACAGGGAATGAAAAACTGTTTTTT. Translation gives CASSLATGTGNEKLFF.

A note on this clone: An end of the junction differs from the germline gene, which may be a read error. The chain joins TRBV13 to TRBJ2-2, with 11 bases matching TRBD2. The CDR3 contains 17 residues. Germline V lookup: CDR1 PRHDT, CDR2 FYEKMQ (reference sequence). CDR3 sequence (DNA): TGTGCCGGCAGCTCGCCCCTGACTAGCGGGGAATACGGGGAGCTGTTTTTT. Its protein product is CAGSSPLTSGEYGELFF. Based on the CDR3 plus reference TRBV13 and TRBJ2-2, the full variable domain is AAGVIQSPRHLIKEKRETATLKCYPIPRHDTVYWYQQGPGQDPQFLISFYEKMQSDKGSIPDRFSAQQFSDYHSELNMSSLELGDSALYFCAGSSPLTSGEYGELFFGEGSRLTVL.